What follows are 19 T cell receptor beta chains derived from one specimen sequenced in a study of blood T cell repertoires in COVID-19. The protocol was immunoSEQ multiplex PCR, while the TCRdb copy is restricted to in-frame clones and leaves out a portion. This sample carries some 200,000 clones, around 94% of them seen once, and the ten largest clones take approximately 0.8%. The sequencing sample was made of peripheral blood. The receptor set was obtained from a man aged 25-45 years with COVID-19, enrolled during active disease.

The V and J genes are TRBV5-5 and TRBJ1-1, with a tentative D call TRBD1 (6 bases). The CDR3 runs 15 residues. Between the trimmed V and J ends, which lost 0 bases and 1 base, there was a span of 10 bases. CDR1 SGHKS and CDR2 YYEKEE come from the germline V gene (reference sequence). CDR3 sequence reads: CASSLAGTPNTEAFF. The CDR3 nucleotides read TGTGCCAGCAGCTTGGCCGGGACACCGAACACTGAAGCTTTCTTT.

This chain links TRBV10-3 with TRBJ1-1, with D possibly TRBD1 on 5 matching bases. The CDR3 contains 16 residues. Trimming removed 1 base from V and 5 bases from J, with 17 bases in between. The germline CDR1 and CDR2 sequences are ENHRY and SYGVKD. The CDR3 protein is CAISEWVGGGGTEAFF. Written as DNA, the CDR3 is TGTGCCATCAGTGAGTGGGTTGGGGGGGGAGGAACTGAAGCTTTCTTT.

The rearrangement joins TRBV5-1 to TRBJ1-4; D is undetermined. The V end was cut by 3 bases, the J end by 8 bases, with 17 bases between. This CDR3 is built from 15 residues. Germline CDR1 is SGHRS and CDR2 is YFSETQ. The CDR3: CASSSDTGPGEKLFF. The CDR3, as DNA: TGCGCCAGCAGCTCCGACACGGGCCCGGGGGAAAAACTGTTTTTT. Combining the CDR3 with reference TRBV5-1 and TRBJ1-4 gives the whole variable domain KAGVTQTPRYLIKTRGQQVTLSCSPISGHRSVSWYQQTPGQGLQFLFEYFSETQRNKGNFPGRFSGRQFSNSRSEMNVSTLELGDSALYLCASSSDTGPGEKLFFGSGTQLSVL.

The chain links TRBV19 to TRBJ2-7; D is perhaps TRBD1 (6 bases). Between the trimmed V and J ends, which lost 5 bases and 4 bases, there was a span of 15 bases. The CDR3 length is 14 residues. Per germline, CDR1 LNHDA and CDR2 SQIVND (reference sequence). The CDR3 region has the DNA TGTGCCAGTAGTTCGGGCAGGGGAAGGTACGAGCAGTACTTC. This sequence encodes CASSSGRGRYEQYF.

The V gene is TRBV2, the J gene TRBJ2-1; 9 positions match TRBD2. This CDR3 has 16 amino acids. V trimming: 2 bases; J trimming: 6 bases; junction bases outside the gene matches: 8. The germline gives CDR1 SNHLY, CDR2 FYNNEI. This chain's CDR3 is CASSEMAGGFLNEQFF. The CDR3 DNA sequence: TGTGCCAGCAGTGAAATGGCGGGGGGGTTCCTCAATGAGCAGTTCTTC.

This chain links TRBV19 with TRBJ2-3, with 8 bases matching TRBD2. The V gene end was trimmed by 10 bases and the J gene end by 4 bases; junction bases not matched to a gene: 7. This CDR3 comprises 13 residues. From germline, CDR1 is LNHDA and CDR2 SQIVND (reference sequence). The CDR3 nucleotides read TGTGCCATCCGAGGACTAGCTTCAGATACGCAGTATTTT. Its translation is CAIRGLASDTQYF.

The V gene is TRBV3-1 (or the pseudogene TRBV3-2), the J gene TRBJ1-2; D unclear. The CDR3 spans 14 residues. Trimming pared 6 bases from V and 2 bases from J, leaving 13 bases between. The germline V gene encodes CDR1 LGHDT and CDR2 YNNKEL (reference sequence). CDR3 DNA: TGTGCCAGCAGGTCGGATCGAGGAAACTATGGCTACACCTTC. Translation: CASRSDRGNYGYTF.

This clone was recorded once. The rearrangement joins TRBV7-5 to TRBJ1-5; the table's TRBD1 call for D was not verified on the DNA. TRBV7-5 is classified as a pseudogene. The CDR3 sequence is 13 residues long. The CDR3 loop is CVRSSHSNQPQHF. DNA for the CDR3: TGTGTCAGAAGCTCCCATAGCAATCAGCCCCAGCATTTT.

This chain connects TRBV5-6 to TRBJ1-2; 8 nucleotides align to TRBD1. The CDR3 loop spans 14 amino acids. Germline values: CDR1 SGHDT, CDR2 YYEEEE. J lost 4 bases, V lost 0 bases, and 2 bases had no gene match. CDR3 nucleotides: TGTGCCAGCAGCTTGGGCAGGGGGCTCTATGGCTACACCTTC. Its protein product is CASSLGRGLYGYTF.

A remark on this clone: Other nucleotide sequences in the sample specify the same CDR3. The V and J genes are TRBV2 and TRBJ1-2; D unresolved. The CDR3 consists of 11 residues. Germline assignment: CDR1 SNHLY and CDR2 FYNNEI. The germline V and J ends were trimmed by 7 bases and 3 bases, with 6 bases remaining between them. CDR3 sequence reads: CASTRDYGYTF. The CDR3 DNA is TGTGCCAGCACTCGGGACTATGGCTACACCTTC.

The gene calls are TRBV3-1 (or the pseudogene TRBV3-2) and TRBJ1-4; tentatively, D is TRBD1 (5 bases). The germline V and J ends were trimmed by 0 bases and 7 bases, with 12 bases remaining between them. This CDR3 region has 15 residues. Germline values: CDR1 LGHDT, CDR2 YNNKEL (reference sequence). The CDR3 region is CASSQDGRGGEKLFF. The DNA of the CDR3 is TGTGCCAGCAGCCAAGATGGTAGGGGAGGTGAAAAACTGTTTTTT.

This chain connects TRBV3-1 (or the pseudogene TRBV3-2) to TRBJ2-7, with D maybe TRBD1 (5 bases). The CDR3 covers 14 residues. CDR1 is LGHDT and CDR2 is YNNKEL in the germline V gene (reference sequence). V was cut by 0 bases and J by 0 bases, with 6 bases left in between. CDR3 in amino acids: CASSQEDISYEQYF. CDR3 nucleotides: TGTGCCAGCAGCCAAGAGGACATCTCCTACGAGCAGTACTTC.

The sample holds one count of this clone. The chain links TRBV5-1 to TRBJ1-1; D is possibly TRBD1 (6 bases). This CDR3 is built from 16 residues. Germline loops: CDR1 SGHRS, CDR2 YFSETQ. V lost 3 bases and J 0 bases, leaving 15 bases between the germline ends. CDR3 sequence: CASSSNPTGLNTEAFF. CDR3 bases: TGCGCCAGCAGCTCTAACCCCACAGGGTTGAACACTGAAGCTTTCTTT.

The CDR3 region is CASSLTTGIYGYTF. In DNA, the CDR3 is TGTGCCAGCAGTCTAACGACAGGCATCTATGGCTACACCTTC. The chain carries TRBV6-2 or TRBV6-3 and TRBJ1-2; a possible D gene is TRBD1 (6 bases). V was trimmed by 5 bases and J by 4 bases, leaving 14 bases between them. The CDR3 has 14 amino acids. Germline CDR1 reads MNHEY; CDR2 reads SVGEGT.

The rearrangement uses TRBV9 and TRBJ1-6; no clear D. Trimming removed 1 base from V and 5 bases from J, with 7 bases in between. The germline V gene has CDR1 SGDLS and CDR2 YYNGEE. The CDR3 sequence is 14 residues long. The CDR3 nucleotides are TGTGCCAGCAGCGTAAGGCAGGATAATTCACCCCTCCACTTT. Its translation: CASSVRQDNSPLHF.

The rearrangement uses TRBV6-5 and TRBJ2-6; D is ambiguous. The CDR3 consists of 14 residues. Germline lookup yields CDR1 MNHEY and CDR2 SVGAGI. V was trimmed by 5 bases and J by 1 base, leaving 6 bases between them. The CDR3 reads CASSRASGANVLTF. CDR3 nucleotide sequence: TGTGCCAGCAGTAGAGCTTCTGGGGCCAACGTCCTGACTTTC.

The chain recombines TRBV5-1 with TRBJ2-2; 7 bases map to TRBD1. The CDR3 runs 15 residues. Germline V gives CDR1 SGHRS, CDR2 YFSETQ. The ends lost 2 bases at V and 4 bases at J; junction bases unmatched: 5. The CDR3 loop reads CASSLKGAATGELFF. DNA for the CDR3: TGCGCCAGCAGCTTAAAGGGGGCAGCCACCGGGGAGCTGTTTTTT.

CDR3 residues: CATSIGRAGEETQYF. The DNA for the CDR3 is TGTGCCACCAGCATCGGAAGGGCAGGGGAAGAGACCCAGTACTTC. V usage is TRBV15 and J usage is TRBJ2-5, with a tentative D call TRBD1 (6 bases). Trimming took off 4 bases at V and 3 bases at J, with 15 bases between the two ends. CDR1 is LNHNV, CDR2 YYDKDF, per germline (reference sequence). This CDR3 is 15 amino acids long.

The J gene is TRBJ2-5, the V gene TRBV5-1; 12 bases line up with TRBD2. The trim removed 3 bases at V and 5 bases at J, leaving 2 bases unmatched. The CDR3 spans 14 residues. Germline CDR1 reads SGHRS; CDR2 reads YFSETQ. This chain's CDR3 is CASSSLAGGETQYF. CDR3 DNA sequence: TGCGCCAGCAGCTCTCTAGCGGGGGGGGAGACCCAGTACTTC.